This T cell receptor beta chain was captured by sequencing in a study of OX40 agonist ivuxolimab in advanced cancers. Study-wide findings and caveats: Not determined was the antigen specificity of the expanded peripheral T cells.

Sequencing was performed with immunoSEQ multiplex PCR; in TCRdb, only in-frame clones are kept and a portion is missing. The sample holds 53,000 or so clones, 65% to 85% seen once. As for this clone: The target antigen is unknown.

Germline CDR1 MNHEY, CDR2 SVGAGI. V lost 5 bases, J lost 8 bases, and 7 bases lay in between. This CDR3 region has 11 residues. This clonotype was sampled from an adult with an advanced solid tumor such as melanoma, head and neck, liver or kidney cancer. The input for sequencing was CD4+ or CD8+ T cells sorted from blood, taken in a trial of the OX40 agonist ivuxolimab. The chain couples TRBV6-5 to TRBJ2-1; D ambiguous. CDR3 sequence: CASSEVHEQFF. CDR3 nucleotides: TGTGCCAGCAGTGAAGTCCATGAGCAGTTCTTC.